The entry below gives a single TCR beta chain sequence along with its context. Other nucleotide sequences from this sample produce the same CDR3. Per the original methods: Using reference gene primer amplification, nucleated cell counts were estimated. Some clones are missing from TCRdb's copy, which holds only in-frame ones; the method was immunoSEQ multiplex PCR. That table gives V, J and clone size, and the DNA gave D and trimming. The sample shows about 330,000 clones, 70% to 90% of them seen only once. The germline V and J ends were trimmed by 3 bases and 3 bases, with 8 bases remaining between them. This CDR3 spans 13 amino acids. CDR1 is KGHSH, CDR2 LQKENI, per germline. These data come from a study of blood T cell repertoires in COVID-19. Background on the study: The samples span acute and convalescent COVID-19 from the United States, Italy and Spain. T cells, B-cell-depleted T cells, or PBMCs supplied cDNA or gDNA.

This receptor was identified in a man in his late teens or twenties who had recovered from COVID-19. What was sequenced was peripheral blood. The J gene is TRBJ1-2, the V gene TRBV18; perhaps TRBD1 as D (5 bases). Here the CDR3 DNA reads TGTGCCAGCTCACCCAGCAGGGACTATGGCTACACCTTC. This encodes CASSPSRDYGYTF.